This is a list of T cell receptor beta chains from one sample in a study of OX40 agonist ivuxolimab in advanced cancers. The assay was immunoSEQ multiplex PCR, and TCRdb's table has in-frame clones only and misses some. The table has roughly 92,000 clones, 90% seen once; the top ten hold around 0.16%. This specimen was CD4+ or CD8+ T cells sorted from blood, taken in a trial of the OX40 agonist ivuxolimab. The source of these receptors is an adult with an advanced solid tumor such as melanoma, head and neck, liver or kidney cancer. The CDR3 runs from the conserved cysteine through the conserved F or W. The order of the fields is V gene, J gene, clone size, D gene, CDR3 protein. A D gene is named only where the DNA matches it firmly. A row's size may be missing; if present it is once, few, many or a size class.

TRBV7-9	TRBJ2-7	NA	TRBD2	CASSLAPGGGQYF
TRBV5-1	TRBJ2-7	NA	NA	CASSLVPDSYEQYF
TRBV18	TRBJ2-1	NA	NA	CASSALWQRKGDEQFF
TRBV29-1	TRBJ2-7	NA	NA	CSVEDPRRPYEQYF
TRBV5-1	TRBJ2-2	NA	NA	CASSSNFRTENTGELFF
TRBV19	TRBJ2-2	NA	NA	CASSVPGSTGELFF
TRBV5-1	TRBJ2-3	NA	NA	CASRSSGLTDTQYF
TRBV29-1	TRBJ2-7	NA	TRBD1	CSVIGRTGALYEQYF
TRBV29-1	TRBJ1-2	NA	NA	CSVEDTAGAINYGYTF
TRBV13	TRBJ2-3	NA	TRBD2	CASSSLVRAGGTDTQYF
TRBV6-6	TRBJ2-5	NA	TRBD1	CASQGQGKETQYF
TRBV11-2	TRBJ2-3	NA	NA	CASSSEDTQYF
TRBV5-1	TRBJ1-6	few	TRBD1	CASSLGQGNSPLHF
TRBV28	TRBJ2-3	NA	TRBD2	CASSSQTSGSTDTQYF
TRBV6-1	TRBJ2-7	NA	TRBD2	CASSEEVVTSGRAGGSYEQYF
TRBV6-1	TRBJ1-5	NA	TRBD1	CASRPGQGAEQPQHF
TRBV20-1	TRBJ2-1	NA	NA	CSAPVKDEQFF
TRBV4-2	TRBJ2-7	NA	NA	CASSQERGGPYEQYF
TRBV7-2	TRBJ1-2	NA	NA	CASSSDRGHYGYTF
TRBV19	TRBJ1-2	NA	NA	CASSAPGTRTDGYTF
TRBV28	TRBJ1-2	once	TRBD1	CASSLNRGSYGYTF
TRBV5-1	TRBJ2-3	NA	NA	CASSLGGTDTQYF
TRBV15	TRBJ1-5	NA	NA	CATSRDGQGSQPQHF
TRBV5-1	TRBJ2-7	NA	TRBD2	CASSTGMGLAGDFGYEQYF
TRBV6-1	TRBJ1-1	NA	NA	CASSEMRYTEAFF
TRBV29-1	TRBJ2-7	NA	TRBD2	CSATGTSVYEQYF
TRBV11-2	TRBJ2-6	once	NA	CASSLIGTAGANVLTF
TRBV2	TRBJ2-2	NA	TRBD1	CASMGTGPGELFF
TRBV15	TRBJ2-1	NA	NA	CATSRSGPLVNEQFF
TRBV9	TRBJ1-2	NA	TRBD1	CASSVVAEGASGYTF
TRBV19	TRBJ1-1	NA	TRBD1	CASRPGQGGSTEAFF